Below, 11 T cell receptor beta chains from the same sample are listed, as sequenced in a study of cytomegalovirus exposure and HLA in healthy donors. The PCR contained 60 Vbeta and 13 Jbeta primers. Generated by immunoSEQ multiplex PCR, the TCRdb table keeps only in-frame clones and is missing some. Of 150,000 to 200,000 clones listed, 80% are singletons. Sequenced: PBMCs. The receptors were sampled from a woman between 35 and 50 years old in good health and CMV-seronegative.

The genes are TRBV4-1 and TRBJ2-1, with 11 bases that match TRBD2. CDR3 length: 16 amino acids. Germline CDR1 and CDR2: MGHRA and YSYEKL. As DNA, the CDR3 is TGCGCGACGGCACTAGCGGGGGTGAGCTCCTACAATGAGCAGTTCTTC. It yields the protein CATALAGVSSYNEQFF.

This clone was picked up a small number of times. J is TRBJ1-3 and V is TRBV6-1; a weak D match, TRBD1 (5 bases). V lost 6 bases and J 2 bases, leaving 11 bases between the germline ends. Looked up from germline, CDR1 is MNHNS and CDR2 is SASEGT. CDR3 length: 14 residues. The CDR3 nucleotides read TGTGCCAGCAGGATGGACATGGCTGGAAACACCATATATTTT. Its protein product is CASRMDMAGNTIYF.

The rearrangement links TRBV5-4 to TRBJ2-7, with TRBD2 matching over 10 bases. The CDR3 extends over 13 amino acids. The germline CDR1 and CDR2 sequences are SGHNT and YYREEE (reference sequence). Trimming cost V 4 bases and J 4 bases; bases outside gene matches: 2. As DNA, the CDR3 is TGTGCCAGCAGCAGCGGGAGGGGGTACGAGCAGTACTTC. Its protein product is CASSSGRGYEQYF.

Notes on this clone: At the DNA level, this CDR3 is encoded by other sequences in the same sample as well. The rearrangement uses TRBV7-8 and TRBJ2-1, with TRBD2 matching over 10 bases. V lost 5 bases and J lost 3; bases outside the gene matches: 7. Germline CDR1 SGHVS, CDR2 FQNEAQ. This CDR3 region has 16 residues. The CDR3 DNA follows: TGTGCCAGCAGCCCATCCCTAGCGGGGGTCTACAATGAGCAGTTCTTC. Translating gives CASSPSLAGVYNEQFF.

The CDR3 bases are TGTGCCAGCAGCTCTCCCGGGGTCTCCTACGAGCAGTACTTC. It codes for CASSSPGVSYEQYF. The V gene is TRBV28, the J gene TRBJ2-7; tentatively, D is TRBD2 (5 bases). This CDR3 spans 14 amino acids. Germline V gene lookup returns CDR1 MDHEN and CDR2 SYDVKM. Trimming stripped 6 bases from V and 0 bases from J, with 12 bases between.

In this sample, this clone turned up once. CDR3 residues: CASSGQHYEQYF. CDR3 nucleotide sequence: TGTGCCAGCAGCGGACAGCACTACGAGCAGTACTTC. The V gene is TRBV7-9, the J gene TRBJ2-7; perhaps TRBD1 as D (6 bases). The CDR3 loop spans 12 amino acids. Trimming stripped 5 bases from V and 3 bases from J, with 8 bases between. Germline values: CDR1 SEHNR, CDR2 FQNEAQ (reference sequence).

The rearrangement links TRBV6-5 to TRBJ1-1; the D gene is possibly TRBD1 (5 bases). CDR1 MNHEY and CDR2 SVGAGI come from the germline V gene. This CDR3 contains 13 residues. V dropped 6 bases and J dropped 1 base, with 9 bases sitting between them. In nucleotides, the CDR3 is TGTGCCAGCAGCGGACACCAGAACACTGAAGCTTTCTTT. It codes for CASSGHQNTEAFF.

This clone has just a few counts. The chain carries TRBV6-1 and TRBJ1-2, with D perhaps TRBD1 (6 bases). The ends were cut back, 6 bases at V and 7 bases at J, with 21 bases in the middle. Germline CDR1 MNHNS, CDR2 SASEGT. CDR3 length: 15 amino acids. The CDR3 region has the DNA TGTGCCAGCAGCCAACCGCGGGGGGCAGGGTTTGGCTACACCTTC. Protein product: CASSQPRGAGFGYTF.

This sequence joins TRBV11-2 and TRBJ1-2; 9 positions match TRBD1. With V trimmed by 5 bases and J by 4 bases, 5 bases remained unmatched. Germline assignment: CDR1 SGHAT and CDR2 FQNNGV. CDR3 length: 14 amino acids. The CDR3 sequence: CASSLGTGTYGYTF. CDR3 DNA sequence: TGTGCCAGCAGCCTGGGGACAGGGACCTATGGCTACACCTTC. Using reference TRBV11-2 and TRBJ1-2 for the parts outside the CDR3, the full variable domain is EAGVAQSPRYKIIEKRQSVAFWCNPISGHATLYWYQQILGQGPKLLIQFQNNGVVDDSQLPKDRFSAERLKGVDSTLKIQPAKLEDSAVYLCASSLGTGTYGYTFGSGTRLTVV.

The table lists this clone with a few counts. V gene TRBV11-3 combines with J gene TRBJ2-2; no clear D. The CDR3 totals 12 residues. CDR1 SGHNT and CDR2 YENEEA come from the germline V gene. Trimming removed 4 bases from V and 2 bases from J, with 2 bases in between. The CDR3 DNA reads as TGTGCCAGCAGCTCAAACACCGGGGAGCTGTTTTTT. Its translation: CASSSNTGELFF. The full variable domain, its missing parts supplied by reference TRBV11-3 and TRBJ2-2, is EAGVVQSPRYKIIEKKQPVAFWCNPISGHNTLYWYLQNLGQGPELLIRYENEEAVDDSQLPKDRFSAERLKGVDSTLKIQPAELGDSAVYLCASSSNTGELFFGEGSRLTVL.

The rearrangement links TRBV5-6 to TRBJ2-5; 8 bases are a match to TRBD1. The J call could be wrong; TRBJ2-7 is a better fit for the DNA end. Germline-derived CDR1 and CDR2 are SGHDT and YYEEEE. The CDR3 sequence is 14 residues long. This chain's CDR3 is CASSLGTGSHEQYF. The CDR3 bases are TGTGCCAGCAGCTTGGGGACAGGGTCCCACGAGCAGTACTTC.